The T cell receptor beta chain under discussion was sequenced for a study of T cell responses to AZD1222 COVID-19 vaccine. This clone was counted once. CDR3 size: 16 residues. Germline V gene sequence: CDR1 SGHRS, CDR2 YFSETQ. Trimming took 4 bases from V and 3 from J; bases not matched to a gene: 7. The assay was immunoSEQ multiplex PCR, and TCRdb's table has in-frame clones only and misses some. The sample contains roughly 93,000 clones, roughly nine tenths of which appear only once. The sequencing here drew on peripheral blood, taken 28 days after the second AZD1222 dose. The genes are TRBV5-1 and TRBJ1-6; 7 nucleotides align to TRBD1. The TCR originated in an adult who received the AZD1222 COVID-19 vaccine. DNA of the CDR3: TGCGCCAGCAGCCTGGACAGGAACTACTATAATTCACCCCTCCACTTT. Amino acid sequence: CASSLDRNYYNSPLHF.